A selection of T cell receptor beta chains follows, all from one sample in a study of liver allograft versus peripheral blood T cells. TCRdb re-derived calls from the reads in MiXCR, one entry per CDR3 protein. The sample yields about 350 distinct CDR3 sequences, around 17% seen once. All receptors derive from a human patient who had a liver transplant. Some of these T cells may belong to the graft donor. Each CDR3 is given with its conserved first and last residue. Fields, in order: clone size, V gene, D gene, J gene, CDR3 protein, CDR3 DNA. D genes are given only for firm matches. Not all rows give a size; the values are once, few, many and, for expanded clones, a class.

abundance: large
v_gene: TRBV12-3/TRBV12-4
d_gene: TRBD2
j_gene: TRBJ2-1
CDR3aa: CASSLGVRREVQFF
CDR3nt: TGTGCCAGCAGTTTAGGTGTGAGGCGGGAGGTGCAGTTCTTC

abundance: large
v_gene: TRBV19
d_gene: -
j_gene: TRBJ1-6
CDR3aa: CASSVRDGNSPLHF
CDR3nt: TGTGCCAGTAGTGTACGGGACGGCAATTCACCCCTCCACTTT

abundance: few
v_gene: TRBV2
d_gene: TRBD1
j_gene: TRBJ1-1
CDR3aa: CASRRDRGTEAFF
CDR3nt: TGTGCCAGCAGGCGGGACAGGGGAACTGAAGCTTTCTTT

abundance: hyperexpanded
v_gene: TRBV18
d_gene: TRBD1
j_gene: TRBJ1-1
CDR3aa: CASSPRDRVNTEAFF
CDR3nt: TGTGCCAGCTCACCCCGGGACAGGGTCAACACTGAAGCTTTCTTT

abundance: medium-sized
v_gene: TRBV2
d_gene: -
j_gene: TRBJ2-2
CDR3aa: CASRLVNTGELFF
CDR3nt: TGTGCCAGTCGCTTAGTGAACACCGGGGAGCTGTTTTTT

abundance: large
v_gene: TRBV12-3/TRBV12-4
d_gene: -
j_gene: TRBJ2-7
CDR3aa: CASNHEGGEQYF
CDR3nt: TGTGCCAGCAATCACGAAGGGGGCGAGCAGTACTTC

abundance: -
v_gene: TRBV4-1
d_gene: -
j_gene: TRBJ1-5
CDR3aa: CASSQGGEGWQPQHF
CDR3nt: TGCGCCAGCAGCCAAGGGGGCGAGGGGTGGCAGCCCCAGCATTTT

abundance: large
v_gene: TRBV7-2
d_gene: -
j_gene: TRBJ2-7
CDR3aa: CASSFENEQYF
CDR3nt: TGTGCCAGCAGCTTCGAAAACGAGCAGTACTTC

abundance: large
v_gene: TRBV12-5
d_gene: -
j_gene: TRBJ1-2
CDR3aa: CASGLDSYGYTF
CDR3nt: TGTGCTAGTGGTTTAGACAGCTATGGCTACACCTTC

abundance: large
v_gene: TRBV28
d_gene: TRBD1
j_gene: TRBJ1-5
CDR3aa: CASRSRQGLQPQHF
CDR3nt: TGTGCCAGCAGGTCTAGACAGGGGTTGCAGCCCCAGCATTTT

abundance: hyperexpanded
v_gene: TRBV6-5
d_gene: -
j_gene: TRBJ1-2
CDR3aa: CASSRRLQYGYTF
CDR3nt: TGTGCCAGCAGTCGTCGGCTTCAGTACGGCTACACCTTC

abundance: medium-sized
v_gene: TRBV19
d_gene: TRBD1
j_gene: TRBJ2-7
CDR3aa: CASSPDRAAEQYF
CDR3nt: TGTGCCAGTAGTCCTGACAGGGCCGCCGAGCAGTACTTC

abundance: large
v_gene: TRBV27
d_gene: TRBD1
j_gene: TRBJ2-1
CDR3aa: CASRTGSETEQFF
CDR3nt: TGTGCCAGTCGGACAGGGTCTGAAACTGAGCAGTTCTTC

abundance: large
v_gene: TRBV10-3
d_gene: -
j_gene: TRBJ2-3
CDR3aa: CAISDGHSGGTDTQYF
CDR3nt: TGTGCCATCAGTGACGGACATTCTGGAGGCACAGATACGCAGTATTTT

abundance: large
v_gene: TRBV6-2/TRBV6-3
d_gene: -
j_gene: TRBJ1-1
CDR3aa: CASSYSPGTNTEAFF
CDR3nt: TGTGCCAGCAGTTACTCGCCAGGGACAAACACTGAAGCTTTCTTT

abundance: large
v_gene: TRBV28
d_gene: -
j_gene: TRBJ2-6
CDR3aa: CASSIGGGTNVLTF
CDR3nt: TGTGCCAGCAGTATCGGTGGAGGGACGAACGTCCTGACTTTC

abundance: large
v_gene: TRBV28
d_gene: TRBD1
j_gene: TRBJ1-2
CDR3aa: CASSFGDREFYGYTF
CDR3nt: TGTGCCAGCAGTTTTGGGGACAGGGAGTTCTATGGCTACACCTTC

abundance: medium-sized
v_gene: TRBV3-2
d_gene: -
j_gene: TRBJ1-5
CDR3aa: CASSPRDRGLWGNQPQHF
CDR3nt: TGTGCCAGCAGCCCCCGGGACAGGGGGCTTTGGGGCAATCAGCCCCAGCATTTT

abundance: few
v_gene: TRBV3-1
d_gene: TRBD1
j_gene: TRBJ1-5
CDR3aa: CASSHTTGGTNQPQHF
CDR3nt: TGTGCCAGCAGCCATACTACAGGGGGCACCAATCAGCCCCAGCATTTT

abundance: large
v_gene: TRBV19
d_gene: -
j_gene: TRBJ1-4
CDR3aa: CASSPPGRTNEKLFF
CDR3nt: TGTGCCAGTAGTCCTCCGGGACGGACAAACGAAAAACTGTTTTTT

abundance: large
v_gene: TRBV19
d_gene: -
j_gene: TRBJ1-5
CDR3aa: CASTSPPGGVNQPQHF
CDR3nt: TGTGCCAGTACGAGTCCGCCCGGGGGCGTCAATCAGCCCCAGCATTTT

abundance: large
v_gene: TRBV6-1
d_gene: -
j_gene: TRBJ1-5
CDR3aa: CASVVGNQPQHF
CDR3nt: TGTGCCAGCGTAGTGGGCAATCAGCCCCAGCATTTT

abundance: medium-sized
v_gene: TRBV20-1
d_gene: TRBD1
j_gene: TRBJ2-1
CDR3aa: CSANPTGGYNEQFF
CDR3nt: TGCAGTGCTAACCCGACAGGGGGGTACAATGAGCAGTTCTTC

abundance: large
v_gene: TRBV30
d_gene: -
j_gene: TRBJ1-2
CDR3aa: CAWRDKGGYTF
CDR3nt: TGTGCCTGGAGAGATAAGGGGGGCTACACCTTC

abundance: large
v_gene: TRBV19
d_gene: -
j_gene: TRBJ2-7
CDR3aa: CASSMPSGKGYEQYF
CDR3nt: TGTGCCAGTAGTATGCCGTCCGGGAAAGGCTACGAGCAGTACTTC

abundance: hyperexpanded
v_gene: TRBV7-2
d_gene: -
j_gene: TRBJ1-2
CDR3aa: CASSLDDGAYTF
CDR3nt: TGTGCCAGCAGCTTAGATGATGGGGCCTACACCTTC

abundance: -
v_gene: TRBV18
d_gene: TRBD2
j_gene: TRBJ2-1
CDR3aa: CASSPRARREVQFF
CDR3nt: TGTGCCAGCTCACCACGGGCAAGGCGGGAGGTGCAGTTCTTC

abundance: large
v_gene: TRBV27
d_gene: -
j_gene: TRBJ1-2
CDR3aa: CASSLSYGSYGYTF
CDR3nt: TGTGCCAGCAGTTTATCCTACGGAAGCTATGGCTACACCTTC

abundance: few
v_gene: TRBV20-1
d_gene: TRBD2
j_gene: TRBJ2-1
CDR3aa: CSASLAGGLRSYNEQFF
CDR3nt: TGCAGTGCTAGCCTAGCGGGAGGGTTGCGCTCCTACAATGAGCAGTTCTTC

abundance: large
v_gene: TRBV7-2
d_gene: -
j_gene: TRBJ1-5
CDR3aa: CASSLYANQPQHF
CDR3nt: TGTGCCAGCAGCTTATACGCAAATCAGCCCCAGCATTTT

abundance: large
v_gene: TRBV12-3/TRBV12-4
d_gene: TRBD1
j_gene: TRBJ2-2
CDR3aa: CASKRQGAYGELFF
CDR3nt: TGTGCCAGCAAGAGACAGGGGGCCTACGGGGAGCTGTTTTTT

abundance: medium-sized
v_gene: TRBV27
d_gene: -
j_gene: TRBJ2-5
CDR3aa: CASSFEPGETQYF
CDR3nt: TGTGCCAGCAGTTTTGAGCCCGGAGAGACCCAGTACTTC

abundance: large
v_gene: TRBV19
d_gene: -
j_gene: TRBJ2-3
CDR3aa: CASTRPGIGVLYF
CDR3nt: TGTGCCAGTACCCGCCCGGGGATTGGGGTTTTATATTTT

abundance: large
v_gene: TRBV19
d_gene: -
j_gene: TRBJ2-5
CDR3aa: CASSIASGIETQYF
CDR3nt: TGTGCCAGTAGTATAGCCTCAGGGATAGAGACCCAGTACTTC

abundance: hyperexpanded
v_gene: TRBV24-1
d_gene: TRBD1
j_gene: TRBJ1-4
CDR3aa: CATSSGTGDEKLFF
CDR3nt: TGTGCCACCAGTTCCGGGACAGGGGATGAAAAACTGTTTTTT

abundance: medium-sized
v_gene: TRBV20-1
d_gene: TRBD1
j_gene: TRBJ1-1
CDR3aa: CSAGGQSNTEAFF
CDR3nt: TGCAGTGCTGGGGGACAGTCGAACACTGAAGCTTTCTTT

abundance: medium-sized
v_gene: TRBV28
d_gene: TRBD2
j_gene: TRBJ2-5
CDR3aa: CASSFTSGPGIQYF
CDR3nt: TGTGCCAGCAGTTTTACTAGCGGGCCCGGTATCCAGTACTTC

abundance: medium-sized
v_gene: TRBV20-1
d_gene: TRBD2
j_gene: TRBJ2-7
CDR3aa: CSAGLAGAYEQYF
CDR3nt: TGCAGTGCCGGACTAGCGGGAGCCTACGAGCAGTACTTC

abundance: large
v_gene: TRBV10-3
d_gene: -
j_gene: TRBJ2-2
CDR3aa: CAINLRNTGELFF
CDR3nt: TGTGCCATCAACCTTCGGAACACCGGGGAGCTGTTTTTT

abundance: large
v_gene: TRBV27
d_gene: TRBD1
j_gene: TRBJ1-2
CDR3aa: CASSLRPQGNYGYTF
CDR3nt: TGTGCCAGCAGTTTAAGGCCACAGGGGAACTATGGCTACACCTTC

abundance: medium-sized
v_gene: TRBV20-1
d_gene: -
j_gene: TRBJ1-1
CDR3aa: CSVLVVGANTEAFF
CDR3nt: TGCAGTGTGTTAGTGGTCGGGGCGAACACTGAAGCTTTCTTT

abundance: medium-sized
v_gene: TRBV11-2
d_gene: TRBD1
j_gene: TRBJ1-4
CDR3aa: CASSQQGAAEKLFF
CDR3nt: TGTGCCAGCAGCCAACAGGGGGCCGCTGAAAAACTGTTTTTT

abundance: large
v_gene: TRBV10-3
d_gene: -
j_gene: TRBJ1-2
CDR3aa: CASTDRKYGYTF
CDR3nt: TGTGCCAGTACGGACAGAAAGTATGGCTACACCTTC

abundance: hyperexpanded
v_gene: TRBV29-1
d_gene: TRBD1
j_gene: TRBJ1-2
CDR3aa: CSGQGANYGYTF
CDR3nt: TGCAGCGGACAGGGGGCTAACTATGGCTACACCTTC

abundance: large
v_gene: TRBV6-6
d_gene: -
j_gene: TRBJ2-7
CDR3aa: CATGRNSYEQYF
CDR3nt: TGTGCCACGGGACGGAACTCCTACGAGCAGTACTTC

abundance: large
v_gene: TRBV12-3/TRBV12-4
d_gene: -
j_gene: TRBJ1-5
CDR3aa: CASSFLRSQPQHF
CDR3nt: TGTGCCAGCAGTTTCTTGCGGAGTCAGCCCCAGCATTTT

abundance: large
v_gene: TRBV10-3
d_gene: -
j_gene: TRBJ1-5
CDR3aa: CAIRGGANQPQHF
CDR3nt: TGTGCCATCAGGGGGGGCGCTAATCAGCCCCAGCATTTT

abundance: medium-sized
v_gene: TRBV5-4
d_gene: -
j_gene: TRBJ1-5
CDR3aa: CASSWGVNQPQHF
CDR3nt: TGTGCCAGCAGCTGGGGGGTTAATCAGCCCCAGCATTTT